The rows below give T cell receptor beta chains drawn from one sample of a study of identifying expanded T cells in peripheral blood. The protocol was immunoSEQ multiplex PCR, while the TCRdb copy is restricted to in-frame clones and leaves out a portion. The data hold more than 85,000 clones, with 88% observed a single time. Sequences were obtained from blood. Source of these receptors: a person aged 18 to 75 in good health. CDR3s include the opening cysteine and the closing phenylalanine or tryptophan. D genes are given only for firm matches. Only some rows state a clone size, as once, few, many or a class for expanded clones.

>TRBD2|TRBV5-1|NA|TRBJ2-5
TGCGCCAGCAGCTTGGTTGGCCAGCGGGAGTATGAGACCCAGTACTTC
CASSLVGQREYETQYF
>TRBD1|TRBV9|NA|TRBJ1-5
TGTGCCAGCAGCGGCTACGGACAGGGCAATCAGCCCCAGCATTTT
CASSGYGQGNQPQHF
>NA|TRBV2|NA|TRBJ1-2
TGTGCCAGCGTTACGGGCCTAGCTAACTATGGCTACACCTTC
CASVTGLANYGYTF
>NA|TRBV19|NA|TRBJ1-3
TGTGCCAGTAGTATTAGCGGAACCGGAAACACCATATATTTT
CASSISGTGNTIYF
>NA|TRBV7-9|NA|TRBJ2-3
TGTGCCAGCAGCTTAGGGAGGGATACGCAGTATTTT
CASSLGRDTQYF
>NA|TRBV7-6|NA|TRBJ2-7
TGTGCCAGCAGCCCGACGGCGGGGTCGGGGGCCTACGAGCAGTACTTC
CASSPTAGSGAYEQYF
>TRBD1|TRBV4-2|NA|TRBJ1-1
TGTGCCAGCAGCCAAGGTCAGGGGGCTCGTACTGAAGCTTTCTTT
CASSQGQGARTEAFF
>NA|TRBV2|NA|TRBJ2-1
TGTGTTTCGCAAGGGGGGTACAATGAGCAGTTCTTC
CVSQGGYNEQFF
>NA|TRBV12-5|NA|TRBJ2-1
TGTGCTAGTGGTTCAAACCTAAGTAATGAGCAGTTCTTC
CASGSNLSNEQFF
>TRBD1|TRBV5-6|few|TRBJ1-2
TGTGCCAGCAGTCCGACAGGGAACTATGGCTACACCTTC
CASSPTGNYGYTF
>TRBD1|TRBV5-1|NA|TRBJ1-1
TGCGCCAGCAGCCCAGGGGGCGCGGGGACTGAAGCTTTCTTT
CASSPGGAGTEAFF
>NA|TRBV15|NA|TRBJ2-7
TGTGCCACCAGCAGTCAGGGGTCGGGATACGAGCAGTACTTC
CATSSQGSGYEQYF
>NA|TRBV19|NA|TRBJ2-7
TGTGCCAGTAGTATCCCCGGCTACGAGCAGTACTTC
CASSIPGYEQYF
>TRBD2|TRBV7-6|NA|TRBJ2-7
TGTGCCAGCAGCTTAATCTCTAGCGGGGGCCACCTCTACGAGCAGTACTTC
CASSLISSGGHLYEQYF
>NA|TRBV7-6|NA|TRBJ2-5
TGTGCCAGCAGCCAGGTATCAGGGAACCAAGAGACCCAGTACTTC
CASSQVSGNQETQYF
>TRBD2|TRBV19|NA|TRBJ2-3
TGTGCCAGTAACCAGCGGGAGGCCCTAAACACAGATACGCAGTATTTT
CASNQREALNTDTQYF
>NA|TRBV10-3|NA|TRBJ2-1
TGTGCCATCAGTGAGTCTTCGGGGACGGATGAGCAGTTCTTC
CAISESSGTDEQFF
>NA|TRBV19|NA|TRBJ2-5
TGTGCCAGTAGTGCCTCACGAGAGACCCAGTACTTC
CASSASRETQYF
>NA|TRBV30|once|TRBJ2-7
TGTGCCTGGATGCCCCGGGCTGACTACGAGCAGTACTTC
CAWMPRADYEQYF
>NA|TRBV6-5|NA|TRBJ1-5
TGTGCCAGCAGGGGTACATCGAGCAATCAGCCCCAGCATTTT
CASRGTSSNQPQHF
>NA|TRBV28|once|TRBJ1-2
TGTGCCAGCAGTTTTAACTATGGCTACACCTTC
CASSFNYGYTF
>NA|TRBV2|NA|TRBJ1-4
TGTGCCAGCAAAAGGGCGCGAAGTAATGAAAAACTGTTTTTT
CASKRARSNEKLFF
>TRBD1|TRBV2|once|TRBJ1-1
TGTGCCAGCAGTAGACAGGGTATAGAGACTGAAGCTTTCTTT
CASSRQGIETEAFF
>TRBD2|TRBV4-1|NA|TRBJ2-1
TGCGCCAGCAGCCAAATTAGCGGGAGGGCCGACAATGAGCAGTTCTTC
CASSQISGRADNEQFF
>NA|TRBV9|NA|TRBJ2-1
TGTGCCAGCAGCGTAGCGACCTACAATGAGCAGTTCTTC
CASSVATYNEQFF
>NA|TRBV5-1|NA|TRBJ1-1
TGCGCCAGCAGCTTACAGGGAATGAACACTGAAGCTTTCTTT
CASSLQGMNTEAFF
>NA|TRBV19|NA|TRBJ2-6
TGTGCCAGTAGTGGGGGCGTGGCGACTGGGGCCAACGTCCTGACTTTC
CASSGGVATGANVLTF
>NA|TRBV18|NA|TRBJ2-2
TGTGCCAGCTCACCCCAACGCACCGGGGAGCTGTTTTTT
CASSPQRTGELFF
>NA|TRBV7-2|NA|TRBJ2-7
TGTGCCAGCAGCTTTATCGGGAGCTACGAGCAGTACTTC
CASSFIGSYEQYF
>NA|TRBV30|NA|TRBJ1-5
TGTGCCTGGAGTTTAGGTCAGCTCAATCAGCCCCAGCATTTT
CAWSLGQLNQPQHF
>TRBD1|TRBV7-7|NA|TRBJ2-1
TGTGCCAGCAGCCGGGCGGGACAGGGCAATGAGCAGTTCTTC
CASSRAGQGNEQFF
>NA|TRBV30|NA|TRBJ2-1
TGTGCCTGGAGACCCCCAAACGACAATGAGCAGTTCTTC
CAWRPPNDNEQFF
>NA|TRBV7-8|NA|TRBJ2-7
TGTGCCAGCAGCTTAGTCGGGGGCGGGTATTACGAGCAGTACTTC
CASSLVGGGYYEQYF
>TRBD1|TRBV15|NA|TRBJ1-5
TGTGCCACCAGCAGAGAATTGGGACAGAACAATCAGCCCCAGCATTTT
CATSRELGQNNQPQHF
>NA|TRBV10-3|NA|TRBJ1-4
TGTGCCATCAGTGCAGATAGGGGTAATGAAAAACTGTTTTTT
CAISADRGNEKLFF
>TRBD1|TRBV14|NA|TRBJ2-7
TGTGCCAGCAGCCAAAGGACAGGGGGGGCCTACGAGCAGTACTTC
CASSQRTGGAYEQYF
>NA|TRBV15|NA|TRBJ2-7
TGTGCCACCAGCAGAGGTTTCGGAACAGGGAGGTCCTACGAGCAGTACTTC
CATSRGFGTGRSYEQYF
>TRBD1|TRBV29-1|NA|TRBJ1-4
TGCAGCGTCATGACAGGGGCTCGAGGTGAAAAACTGTTTTTT
CSVMTGARGEKLFF
>TRBD1|TRBV7-8|NA|TRBJ1-6
TGTGCCAGCAGCAGGGGGCGGGGTTCACCCCTCCACTTT
CASSRGRGSPLHF
>NA|TRBV27|NA|TRBJ1-4
TGTGCCAGCAGCGGAGCCGCAACTAATGAAAAACTGTTTTTT
CASSGAATNEKLFF
>NA|TRBV4-3|NA|TRBJ2-6
TGCGCCAGCAGCCGAGACAGTTCTCCTCTTCCCTCTGGGGCCAACGTCCTGACTTTC
CASSRDSSPLPSGANVLTF
>NA|TRBV20-1|NA|TRBJ1-2
TGCAGTGCTGACGGTAACTATGGCTACACCTTC
CSADGNYGYTF
>NA|TRBV18|NA|TRBJ1-1
TGTGCCAGCTCACCAGGCCCAGGGAGGTTGGACACTGAAGCTTTCTTT
CASSPGPGRLDTEAFF
>TRBD2|TRBV9|NA|TRBJ2-7
TGTGCCAGCAGCGTAGGTGGTGAAGCGGGAGTCTACGAGCAGTACTTC
CASSVGGEAGVYEQYF
>TRBD2|TRBV9|NA|TRBJ2-1
TGTGCCAGCAGCGCCGGGACTAGCGGCTACAATGAGCAGTTCTTC
CASSAGTSGYNEQFF
>NA|TRBV19|once|TRBJ2-1
TGTGCCAGTAGGGCCGCCCTCAATGAGCAGTTCTTC
CASRAALNEQFF
>TRBD2|TRBV7-9|NA|TRBJ2-7
TGTGCCAGCAGCTTACTCCCGGGGCGGGAGGGCGTATACGAGCAGTACTTC
CASSLLPGREGVYEQYF
>NA|TRBV5-1|NA|TRBJ2-5
TGCGCCACCGCTAGCGCTGGGTACTCGCAAGAGACCCAGTACTTC
CATASAGYSQETQYF
>TRBD1|TRBV4-2|NA|TRBJ1-1
TGTGCCAGCAGCCAAGACCAGGGGGAATGGACTGAAGCTTTCTTT
CASSQDQGEWTEAFF
>NA|TRBV5-1|NA|TRBJ2-7
TGCGCCAGCAGCTCCGATAGTGGGGGGCGAGTACGCGAGCAGTACTTC
CASSSDSGGRVREQYF
>NA|TRBV7-3|NA|TRBJ2-1
TGTGCCAGCAGCTCCCGGACACCCTCTGATGAGCAGTTCTTC
CASSSRTPSDEQFF
>TRBD2|TRBV5-1|once|TRBJ2-5
TGCGCCAGCAGCTTGGGGGTAGCGGGAGTTTCAGAGACCCAGTACTTC
CASSLGVAGVSETQYF
>TRBD1|TRBV5-6|NA|TRBJ1-5
TGTGCCAGCAGCCCCGGGACAGGGTACGGTCAGCCCCAGCATTTT
CASSPGTGYGQPQHF
>NA|TRBV28|NA|TRBJ2-3
TGTGCCAGCACTAATCTAGGACAGTCGGGGGGAGGGCGCACAGATACGCAGTATTTT
CASTNLGQSGGGRTDTQYF
>NA|TRBV6-4|NA|TRBJ1-4
TGTGCCAGCAGTGCCCCGGCGGTGGCTAATGAAAAACTGTTTTTT
CASSAPAVANEKLFF
>NA|TRBV9|NA|TRBJ2-4
TGTGCCAGCAGCCCCAGGGAGCTAGCCAAAAACATTCAGTACTTC
CASSPRELAKNIQYF
>NA|TRBV4-3|NA|TRBJ1-5
TGCGCCAGCAGCCAAGAGAGCCGGGGCAATCAGCCCCAGCATTTT
CASSQESRGNQPQHF
>NA|TRBV19|NA|TRBJ1-3
TGTGCCAGTAACCCCGACACGAGCTCTGGAAACACCATATATTTT
CASNPDTSSGNTIYF
>TRBD1|TRBV19|NA|TRBJ1-2
TGTGCCAGCCACCCGATCCGGGACAGGGTTTTAACTAATGGCTACACCTTC
CASHPIRDRVLTNGYTF